The clone carrying this T cell receptor (beta chain) was found a few times. The target antigen is unknown. Unique molecular identifiers were incorporated when the TCRbeta library was constructed. TCRdb analysed the PCR reads with MiXCR anew, one entry per CDR3 protein. The top ten hold about 5% of the sample, which has 700,000 to 850,000 distinct CDR3 sequences, roughly 15% seen once. Germline V gene sequence: CDR1 SQVTM, CDR2 ANQGSEA. The CDR3 consists of 12 residues. This sample stems from a study of T-cell reconstitution after alpha-beta-depleted transplantation in children. Findings and limits, study-wide: TCRbeta diversity was high at day 60 in some patients (a result of surviving recipient T cells and thymic progenitors). Newly produced T cells mostly accounted for T-cell counts and diversity one year post-transplant. Roughly two months post-transplant, alpha-beta T cells reportedly originated from several hundred graft clones that had expanded.

The source is a male patient between 5 and 17 years old who had a stem cell transplant for acute lymphoblastic leukemia, so the T cells may come from the graft donor. The starting material was PBMCs, mostly from graft donor cells, obtained 360 days after TCRalphabeta/CD19-depleted stem cell transplant. This chain connects TRBV29-1 to TRBJ2-7; TRBD1 agrees at 9 bases. The CDR3 protein is CSGGQGTGEQYF. The CDR3 DNA reads as TGCTCCGGCGGACAGGGGACGGGGGAGCAGTACTTC.